The 9 T cell receptor beta chains listed next were all sequenced from one sample in a study of spatial heterogeneity in lung cancer. TCRdb redid the calling of the 5' RACE reads with MiXCR, one entry per CDR3 protein. Altogether some 39,000 distinct CDR3 sequences are present, approximately 6.8% being singletons, with the ten largest covering roughly 45%. Time point in this sample: sample taken at primary tumor resection. Researchers sequenced whole RNA taken from tumor, nontumor lung or frozen PBMC without sorting. The starting material was PBMCs, obtained at surgery. The receptors shown here come from a female donor with early-stage non-small cell lung cancer.

In its sample, this clonotype was seen many times. V and J are TRBV5-1 and TRBJ2-5, with 12 bases lining up with TRBD2. The CDR3 spans 16 residues. Germline CDR1 is SGHRS and CDR2 is YFSETQ. The ends lost 4 bases at V and 2 bases at J; junction bases unmatched: 6. The CDR3: CASSTSLAGGQETQYF. CDR3 bases: TGCGCCAGCAGCACCTCACTAGCGGGGGGACAAGAGACCCAGTACTTC.

This clonotype appeared many times. The rearrangement links TRBV29-1 to TRBJ2-2, with D possibly called TRBD1 or TRBD2 (5 bases each). The CDR3 has 13 residues. CDR1 and CDR2 from the germline V gene are SQVTM and ANQGSEA. The V end was cut by 3 bases, the J end by 6 bases, with 11 bases between. The CDR3 sequence is CSVDSGTAGELFF. For the CDR3, the DNA is TGCAGCGTTGACTCTGGGACCGCCGGGGAGCTGTTTTTT.

Only a few counts were recorded for this clonotype. The chain recombines TRBV10-3 with TRBJ2-3; D may be TRBD1 (5 bases). Germline lookup yields CDR1 ENHRY and CDR2 SYGVKD. There are 12 residues in the CDR3. V lost 10 bases, J lost 6 bases, and 14 bases lay in between. The CDR3 bases are TGTGCCACAGGACAAAAAGGGGATACGCAGTATTTT. Protein sequence: CATGQKGDTQYF.

The chain couples TRBV6-2 or TRBV6-3 to TRBJ2-7; TRBD2 matches 11 bases. The CDR3 is 15 residues long. After removal of 6 bases from V and 4 bases from J, the junction contained 8 bases not matched to a gene. From germline, CDR1 is MNHEY and CDR2 SVGEGT. CDR3 amino acids: CASSRSGGAGYEQYF. The CDR3 DNA follows: TGTGCCAGCAGCCGTAGCGGGGGGGCCGGATACGAGCAGTACTTC.

This clonotype was recorded many times. The V call is TRBV5-1, the J call TRBJ2-1, with 8 nucleotides matching TRBD1. This CDR3 has 15 residues. V gave up 2 bases and J gave up 4 bases; unmatched junction bases: 5. Germline V gene lookup returns CDR1 SGHRS and CDR2 YFSETQ. The CDR3 loop is CASSFLQGEYNEQFF. The CDR3 DNA follows: TGCGCCAGCAGCTTCTTACAGGGGGAGTACAATGAGCAGTTCTTC.

The rearrangement joins TRBV25-1 to TRBJ2-7; 7 nucleotides agree with TRBD1. This CDR3 has 15 amino acids. V lost 0 bases, J lost 3 bases, and 5 bases stayed unmatched. Germline V gene sequence: CDR1 MGHDK, CDR2 SYGVNS. CDR3 sequence (DNA): TGTGCCAGCAGTGAATACCGGACAGGACGCTACGAGCAGTACTTC. Protein product: CASSEYRTGRYEQYF.

The sample holds many counts of this clonotype. The V gene is TRBV12-3 or TRBV12-4, the J gene TRBJ2-7; 8 positions match TRBD1. This CDR3 has 14 residues. Unmatched junction bases numbered 6, after V lost 6 bases and J lost 2 bases. CDR3 nucleotide sequence: TGTGCCAGCAGCCGGACAGGGAGGACCTACGAGCAGTACTTC. Protein sequence: CASSRTGRTYEQYF.

The chain uses TRBV20-1 and TRBJ2-3; D is possibly TRBD2 (5 bases). The CDR3 consists of 12 residues. Germline assignment: CDR1 DFQATT and CDR2 SNEGSKA (reference sequence). V gave up 5 bases and J gave up 3 bases, with 9 bases separating them. CDR3 sequence (DNA): TGCAGTGCTCGGACTCAGACAGATACGCAGTATTTT. It codes for CSARTQTDTQYF.

In this sample, this clonotype turned up a few times. The chain employs TRBV30 and TRBJ2-7; D is possibly TRBD1 (8 bases). V lost 2 bases, J lost 4 bases, and 24 bases lay in between. Germline CDR1 GTSNPN, CDR2 SVGIG (reference sequence). The CDR3 is 17 amino acids. In nucleotides, the CDR3 is TGTGCCTGGAGTTCCCACCCGGGAGGTACAGGGGGTTACGAGCAGTACTTC. It is translated as CAWSSHPGGTGGYEQYF.